This TCR beta chain was captured by sequencing in a study of T cells in localized non-small cell lung cancer. Study-wide points: Adjacent uninvolved lung tissue had the highest T cell clonality, exceeding tumor.

Generated by immunoSEQ multiplex PCR, the TCRdb table keeps only in-frame clones and is missing some. Among tens of thousands of clones listed, over 75% were seen once. Germline V lookup: CDR1 SGHRS, CDR2 YFSETQ. The CDR3 covers 15 residues. The V end lost 0 bases, the J end lost 7 bases, and 16 bases lay between the germline ends. A remark on this clone: The antigen remains unidentified.

The chain is built from TRBV5-1 and TRBJ1-1; D is unresolved. The starting material was peripheral blood, obtained before any cancer treatment. This TCR was sampled from a male donor aged 60 or over with stage III lung adenocarcinoma. CDR3 residues: CASSLAVTGTGEAFF. CDR3 sequence (DNA): TGCGCCAGCAGCTTGGCGGTTACGGGCACGGGTGAAGCTTTCTTT.